The present entry profiles one T cell receptor (beta chain) with its context. The antigen remains undetermined. These data belong to a study of T cells expressing NK-cell markers. Germline V CDR1 and CDR2: KGHDR, SFDVKD. The CDR3 consists of 13 residues. Findings and caveats of the study: Unclear, still, was the HCMV specificity of the expanded NKG2C+ T cell clones. A few donors' CD3+CD56-NKG2C+ cells were dominated by the same clonotypes.

TCRdb re-called the 5' RACE reads and gives one entry per CDR3 protein, without DNA. In all, the sample yields 400,000 to 550,000 distinct CDR3 sequences. The receptor comes from a woman aged 18 to 75 in good health. The specimen was blood T cells: a sorted CD56 or NKG2C T cell subset, CD4+ or CD8+ T cells, or bulk PBMC T cells (not recorded which). The chain employs TRBV24-1 and TRBJ2-3. This CDR3 reads CATSVHGSDTQYF.